This T cell receptor (beta chain) was identified during a study of shared clonotypes between healthy human individuals (dated by TCRdb to about 2020). Notes on the research overall: A couple of women and a few men aged 18 to 49 years were included in the cohort. To estimate repertoire size and how much clonotypes are shared between individuals, the study performed deep sequencing of blood TCR repertoires from a handful of healthy adults. To increase sequencing depth and limit assay-specific biases, different laboratories used diverse techniques to prepare libraries and sequence TCR repertoires. Each donor's leukapheresis produced roughly between roughly 0.85 and 10 billion PBMCs. Summary of the overall study and its limitations: Because the study included a small number of donors, the genetic and exposure-history diversity represented was limited. Sampling was restricted to blood, and TCR repertoires in tissues likely differ from the TCR repertoires found in blood. Pairwise subsampling led to the expectation that sequencing depth would affect the degree of clonotype sharing among donors.

Using the deep immunoSEQ assay, multiplex PCR amplified TCR CDR3 regions from genomic DNA. Genomic DNA extracted from each cell subset was distributed evenly over all wells of several immunoSEQ 96-well plates, and each plate served as one replicate. For unsorted PBMC, each replicate PCR was loaded with roughly 330 ng genomic DNA, equivalent to about 30,000 T cell genomes. Genomic DNA from unsorted PBMC was sequenced over ten immunoSEQ deep assay plates. Purified libraries were measured with a Qubit 3.0 fluorometer, size-checked on a Bioanalyzer 2100, and measured again with the KAPA Library Quantification kit. Each immunoSEQ 96-well plate was sequenced on its own single-read 150-cycle Illumina NextSeq 550 flow cell. The source study handled its data this way. Because the immunoSEQ output included only junctional sequences and no quality scores, the filtering could not be the same as the filtering used for full-length reads. Sequences were annotated with PyIR, a Python wrapper for IgBLAST v1.9, and V/J genes and CDR3 were assigned using IMGT germline references. Reads were filtered out if the reads had weak V/J assignments (E-value above 1e-6), no CDR3, stop codons, out-of-frame junctions, or ambiguous translated residues. V3J clonotypes were defined by identical inferred V gene, J gene, and CDR3 amino acid sequence. Percentage overlap between repertoires was calculated by dividing the number of shared unique clonotypes by the size of the smaller repertoire. Repertoire richness was assessed with RTK rarefaction, the Chao1 estimator, and Recon v2.1 estimates of unobserved clonotypes. In TCRdb, the immuneACCESS table is reduced to in-frame sequences with V and J assigned. These tables do not hold every clone; where another copy was compared, an unresolved V gene accounts for under half, and the others remain unexplained. V and J calls and clone size come straight from that table; D and trimming were deduced from the DNA. The sample table contains 450,000 to 500,000 clones; only one count was recorded for about 80% of them. Clones ranked in the top ten supply approximately 12% of the sample.

Comment on this clone: It lacks a known antigen. Base quality data are lacking; no much larger clone is found one base away.

In the germline V gene, CDR1 corresponds to KGHSH and CDR2 to LQKENI. V lost 2 bases and J lost 3 bases, and the count of bases not matched to a germline gene is 8. The CDR3 runs 17 residues from the cysteine to the phenylalanine. Of all the DNA, just the CDR3 is kept, 51 bases in frame from base 1. Healthy HIV-negative adults with no recently reported acute infections or vaccinations were included as donors. Only Caucasian adults living in Nashville, Tennessee, USA were represented among the donors. For unsorted samples, tens of millions of PBMCs were counted and genomic DNA was extracted with the QIAamp DNA Blood Mini kit. Blood was obtained by leukapheresis, after which PBMCs were separated by Ficoll-Histopaque density gradient centrifugation and cryopreserved in liquid nitrogen vapor phase.

The sequence was collected from a woman in her forties in good health. Some clones in this sample may be carry-over from other donors' samples. The rearranged chain carries TRBV18 and TRBJ1-3; 9 middle bases align to TRBD1. Sequenced sample: PBMCs. For the CDR3, the sequence is CASSPRDRAAVGNTIYF. The DNA sequence is TGTGCCAGCTCACCAAGGGACAGGGCGGCGGTTGGAAACACCATATATTTT.